The next 23 T cell receptor beta chains were all read from a single sample in a study of T cell changes during pregnancy in multiple sclerosis (dated by TCRdb to the late 2010s). The library came from the immunoSEQ multiplex PCR assay. What TCRdb holds here is the immuneACCESS table cut down to in-frame rearrangements. Part of the clones is not present; checked against another copy, under half of the missing clones reflect an unresolved V gene, and the others are unexplained. The table for this sample lists about 76,000 clones; 93% of them were counted only once. The ten largest clones add up to more than 2.5% of the sample. The input for sequencing was peripheral blood, taken in the second trimester of pregnancy. The receptors were gathered from a female donor with multiple sclerosis, enrolled in a pregnancy study.

The rearrangement joins TRBV6-5 to TRBJ1-1, with D possibly matching TRBD1 (6 bases). CDR1 MNHEY and CDR2 SVGAGI come from the germline V gene. The V end lost 2 bases, the J end lost 7 bases, and 11 bases lay between the germline ends. The CDR3 runs to 13 residues. The CDR3 DNA sequence: TGTGCCAGCAGTTACCTTGGACAGTTTGAAGCTTTCTTT. The encoded protein is CASSYLGQFEAFF.

The chain joins TRBV27 to TRBJ1-1; 7 bases fit TRBD1. Germline V gives CDR1 MNHEY, CDR2 SMNVEV (reference sequence). The trim removed 4 bases at V and 5 bases at J, leaving 10 bases unmatched. CDR3 length: 15 residues. The CDR3 coding sequence is TGTGCCAGCAGTTGGGACAGACGGGTGGAGACTGAAGCTTTCTTT. Translation: CASSWDRRVETEAFF.

This clone was picked up one time. This chain links TRBV4-2 with TRBJ1-5; D is uncertain. This CDR3 has 15 residues. Trimming removed 3 bases at V and 3 bases at J, with 12 bases between. Germline CDR1 is LGHNA and CDR2 is YNFKEQ. The CDR3 DNA reads as TGTGCCAGCAGCCAGAGACGAGGCTCCAATCAGCCCCAGCATTTT. It translates to CASSQRRGSNQPQHF.

The chain has TRBV4-2 and TRBJ2-2, with 8 nucleotides matching TRBD2. The J segment lost 7 bases and the V segment lost 2 bases, leaving 12 bases of the junction unmatched. The CDR3 contains 17 residues. CDR1 LGHNA and CDR2 YNFKEQ come from the germline V gene. CDR3 nucleotides: TGTGCCAGCAGCCAACATTTAGCGGGATATACAGGCGGGGAGCTGTTTTTT. It yields the protein CASSQHLAGYTGGELFF.

The V call is TRBV19, the J call TRBJ1-2, with 10 bases identical to TRBD1. CDR3 size: 21 residues. V lost 5 bases and J lost 4; bases outside the gene matches: 25. CDR1 is LNHDA and CDR2 is SQIVND in the germline V gene (reference sequence). CDR3 region: CASSLRTGGVRLPSVGYGYTF. The CDR3 coding sequence is TGTGCCAGTAGTCTCAGGACAGGGGGAGTGCGTCTACCGTCTGTCGGCTATGGCTACACCTTC. Drawing the rest from reference TRBV19 and TRBJ1-2, the complete variable domain is DGGITQSPKYLFRKEGQNVTLSCEQNLNHDAMYWYRQDPGQGLRLIYYSQIVNDFQKGDIAEGYSVSREKKESFPLTVTSAQKNPTAFYLCASSLRTGGVRLPSVGYGYTFGSGTRLTVV.

The chain links TRBV4-1 to TRBJ1-5; perhaps TRBD1 as D (6 bases). Germline V CDR1 and CDR2: MGHRA, YSYEKL. The CDR3 consists of 16 residues. Between the trimmed V and J ends, which lost 4 bases and 1 base, there was a span of 14 bases. The CDR3 nucleotides read TGCGCCAGCAGCCCTGAGGGCAGGGGAAGCAATCAGCCCCAGCATTTT. It encodes CASSPEGRGSNQPQHF.

CDR3 DNA sequence: TGTGCCAGCAGAGGACTAGGGGGGGTGGATGAGCAGTTCTTC. Translated: CASRGLGGVDEQFF. This chain links TRBV6-1 with TRBJ2-1; perhaps TRBD2 as D (7 bases). This CDR3 is built from 14 residues. With 6 bases removed from V and 8 bases from J, the gap between germline ends came to 17 bases. Germline V lookup: CDR1 MNHNS, CDR2 SASEGT.

V usage is TRBV7-2 and J usage is TRBJ1-1; D perhaps matches TRBD1 (6 bases). Germline CDR1 reads SGHTA; CDR2 reads FQGNSA. Trimming left V 3 bases short and J 0 bases short, with 14 bases between. This CDR3 region has 16 residues. The CDR3 DNA reads TGTGCCAGCAGCTTGAGCCGGGACACGATGAACACTGAAGCTTTCTTT. This gives the protein CASSLSRDTMNTEAFF.

The chain uses TRBV2 and TRBJ2-7; D unresolved. The CDR3 sequence is 11 residues long. The V end lost 2 bases, the J end lost 6 bases, and 5 bases lay between the germline ends. From germline, CDR1 is SNHLY and CDR2 FYNNEI. The CDR3 loop is CASSEFSEQYF. The CDR3 coding sequence is TGTGCCAGCAGTGAATTTAGCGAGCAGTACTTC.

The rearrangement uses TRBV30 and TRBJ1-3, with no clear D. The germline V gene has CDR1 GTSNPN and CDR2 SVGIG (reference sequence). Trimming stripped 1 base from V and 0 bases from J, with 10 bases between. The CDR3 spans 15 residues. The CDR3 is CAWSAFVSSGNTIYF. CDR3 DNA sequence: TGTGCCTGGAGTGCATTCGTGAGCTCTGGAAACACCATATATTTT.

The CDR3 is CASWAGAGYGYTF. The CDR3 coding sequence is TGTGCCTCTTGGGCAGGGGCCGGCTATGGCTACACCTTC. V gene TRBV10-3 combines with J gene TRBJ1-2, with a tentative D call TRBD1 (6 bases). CDR3 size: 13 residues. Germline CDR1 and CDR2: ENHRY and SYGVKD. V lost 11 bases, J lost 4 bases, and 17 bases lay in between.

The rearrangement links TRBV29-1 to TRBJ1-1; 11 bases fit TRBD1. Trimming removed 6 bases from V and 7 bases from J; junction bases left unmatched: 7. Germline CDR1 SQVTM, CDR2 ANQGSEA. CDR3 length equals 13 residues. This CDR3 reads CSVIRDRGNEAFF. CDR3 DNA sequence: TGCAGCGTGATTCGGGACAGGGGGAATGAAGCTTTCTTT.

The V and J genes are TRBV2 and TRBJ1-5; tentative D call: TRBD1 (5 bases). The germline V and J ends were trimmed by 3 bases and 4 bases, with 13 bases remaining between them. The CDR3 spans 15 residues. The germline gives CDR1 SNHLY, CDR2 FYNNEI. DNA for the CDR3: TGTGCCAGCAGTGAGTCTTGGACAAAGAATCAGCCCCAGCATTTT. This sequence encodes CASSESWTKNQPQHF. Drawing the rest from reference TRBV2 and TRBJ1-5, the complete variable domain is EPEVTQTPSHQVTQMGQEVILRCVPISNHLYFYWYRQILGQKVEFLVSFYNNEISEKSEIFDDQFSVERPDGSNFTLKIRSTKLEDSAMYFCASSESWTKNQPQHFGDGTRLSIL.

This chain connects TRBV6-5 to TRBJ2-7; maybe TRBD2 (5 bases). The V gene lost 8 bases and the J gene lost 4 bases, with 9 bases spanning the gap. Germline loops: CDR1 MNHEY, CDR2 SVGAGI. This CDR3 is built from 11 residues. In DNA, the CDR3 is TGTGCCAGCGGGAGCGGATACGAGCAGTACTTC. Amino acids: CASGSGYEQYF.

The chain uses TRBV2 and TRBJ1-3; TRBD1 aligns across 8 bases. V was pared by 6 bases and J by 0 bases, with 7 bases of the junction left unmatched. This CDR3 has 16 amino acids. The germline gives CDR1 SNHLY, CDR2 FYNNEI. CDR3 sequence: CASRLDRGYSGNTIYF. The CDR3 coding sequence is TGTGCCAGCAGGCTCGACAGGGGTTACTCTGGAAACACCATATATTTT.

The rearrangement links TRBV9 to TRBJ1-5; tentative D call: TRBD1 (6 bases). Germline CDR1 reads SGDLS; CDR2 reads YYNGEE. V lost 7 bases, J lost 0 bases, and 17 bases lay in between. The CDR3 has 16 residues. The CDR3 spells CASGTGEGHSNQPQHF. The CDR3 DNA reads TGTGCCAGCGGTACGGGGGAGGGACATAGCAATCAGCCCCAGCATTTT.

The V and J genes are TRBV7-9 and TRBJ1-1; D is possibly TRBD1 (5 bases). V shed 1 base and J shed 2 bases, with 8 bases lying between them. The CDR3 spans 14 residues. Germline CDR1 and CDR2: SEHNR and FQNEAQ (reference sequence). The CDR3 DNA is TGTGCCAGCAGCTTAGACCAGGGCAACACTGAAGCTTTCTTT. Residues: CASSLDQGNTEAFF.

The chain joins TRBV6-1 to TRBJ1-4; TRBD1 is a possible D gene (6 bases). Trimming took 3 bases from V and 5 from J, leaving 16 bases between them. CDR1 MNHNS and CDR2 SASEGT come from the germline V gene. CDR3 length: 16 residues. The CDR3 DNA reads as TGTGCCAGCAGTGATACCCCGGGACAAGGAAATGAAAAACTGTTTTTT. This translates into CASSDTPGQGNEKLFF.

This clone was detected only once. J is TRBJ1-3 and V is TRBV10-3; D is possibly TRBD1 (5 bases). The CDR3 sequence is 12 residues long. Trimming shortened V by 7 bases and J by 3 bases, and 7 bases separated the two germline ends. Germline V lookup: CDR1 ENHRY, CDR2 SYGVKD. The CDR3 region has the DNA TGTGCCATCACCGGGGGTGGAAACACCATATATTTT. Its protein is CAITGGGNTIYF.

This clone was seen just once. V gene TRBV9 combines with J gene TRBJ2-1; a possible D gene is TRBD1 (6 bases). The CDR3 runs to 14 residues. Between the trimmed V and J ends, which lost 1 base and 8 bases, there was a span of 13 bases. Germline assignment: CDR1 SGDLS and CDR2 YYNGEE. This CDR3 is CASSVSDHRDEQFF. DNA of the CDR3: TGTGCCAGCAGCGTAAGCGACCACAGGGATGAGCAGTTCTTC.

V usage is TRBV28 and J usage is TRBJ2-6, with D tentatively TRBD2 (6 bases). The V gene's germline CDR1 is MDHEN and CDR2 SYDVKM. CDR3 length: 16 amino acids. Trimming pared 7 bases from V and 1 base from J, leaving 14 bases between. The CDR3 nucleotides read TGTGCCAGCAACCGCGGGACTCTGTCTGGGGCCAACGTCCTGACTTTC. Its protein is CASNRGTLSGANVLTF.

This chain uses TRBV18 with TRBJ1-1, with D perhaps matching TRBD1 (6 bases). Germline CDR1 KGHSH, CDR2 LQKENI. Trimming stripped 5 bases from V and 5 bases from J, with 15 bases between. CDR3 length equals 14 residues. CDR3 DNA: TGTGCCAGCTCAGGCCGACAGGTTAATACTGAAGCTTTCTTT. This codes for CASSGRQVNTEAFF.

The V and J genes are TRBV29-1 and TRBJ2-3, with D unclear. CDR3 size: 13 residues. Trimming cost V 3 bases and J 5 bases, with 12 bases left between them. Germline CDR1 is SQVTM and CDR2 is ANQGSEA. Here the CDR3 reads CSVDSTAVDTQYF. CDR3 sequence (DNA): TGCAGCGTTGACAGTACGGCGGTAGATACGCAGTATTTT.